Below are 11 T cell receptor beta chains sequenced from a single sample in a study of T-cell memory formation after mild COVID-19. TCRdb redid the calling of the 5' RACE reads with MiXCR, one entry per CDR3 protein. The sample records roughly 560,000 distinct CDR3 sequences, roughly 20% being singletons. The source material was PBMCs or a T cell subset sorted from them (not recorded which). The receptors originated from an adult woman who had mild COVID-19 (a few samples of this study predate the infection). Cell type and time point are not known.

This clonotype has at least ten counts. The J gene is TRBJ1-5, the V gene TRBV5-1; D unresolved. V gave up 0 bases and J gave up 0 bases, with 4 bases separating them. The CDR3 spans 14 residues. In germline, CDR1 is SGHRS, CDR2 YFSETQ. DNA of the CDR3: TGCGCCAGCAGCTTGGGCAGTAGCAATCAGCCCCAGCATTTT. It translates to CASSLGSSNQPQHF.

This clonotype was seen more than once but under ten times. V usage is TRBV7-9 and J usage is TRBJ2-3, with TRBD2 matching over 9 bases. The V segment lost 9 bases and the J segment 3 bases; nucleotides outside the gene matches: 10. CDR1 is SEHNR, CDR2 FQNEAQ, per germline (reference sequence). This CDR3 has 15 residues. This CDR3 reads CARTAGGLGTDTQYF. DNA of the CDR3: TGTGCCAGAACGGCGGGGGGGCTCGGAACAGATACGCAGTATTTT.

This clonotype was counted between two and nine times. V and J are TRBV19 and TRBJ1-3; D not resolved. Trimming removed 5 bases from V and 3 bases from J, with 8 bases in between. This CDR3 spans 13 amino acids. Germline CDR1 and CDR2: LNHDA and SQIVND (reference sequence). The CDR3 reads CASSSSIGNTIYF. The CDR3 DNA is TGTGCCAGTAGTTCCTCGATTGGAAACACCATATATTTT.

This clonotype was detected a few times. V is TRBV28 and J is TRBJ1-6; the match to TRBD1 covers 8 bases. The CDR3 extends over 15 amino acids. Germline trimming cut 6 bases from V and 9 bases from J; bases unmatched to any gene: 10. CDR1 and CDR2 (germline): MDHEN, SYDVKM. CDR3 sequence: CASREPDRGSSPLHF. As DNA, the CDR3 is TGTGCCAGCAGGGAGCCTGACAGGGGCAGTTCACCCCTCCACTTT.

This chain links TRBV12-3 or TRBV12-4 with TRBJ1-2; a possible D gene is TRBD1 (5 bases). The V and J ends lost 7 bases and 4 bases respectively, with 10 bases between them. The CDR3 loop spans 12 amino acids. The CDR3 DNA is TGTGCCAGCACCACAGGATTCTATGGCTACACCTTC. Translating gives CASTTGFYGYTF.

This sequence joins TRBV5-1 and TRBJ1-1; TRBD1 matches 11 bases. The germline V gene encodes CDR1 SGHRS and CDR2 YFSETQ. The CDR3 extends over 18 amino acids. V lost 4 bases to trimming and J lost 1 base; unmatched junction nucleotides: 12. This chain's CDR3 is CASSNGQGALSWNTEAFF. The DNA for the CDR3 is TGCGCCAGCAGCAACGGACAGGGGGCTTTGAGTTGGAACACTGAAGCTTTCTTT.

This clonotype was seen a few times. The chain recombines TRBV5-1 with TRBJ2-1; tentatively, D is TRBD2 (6 bases). The V gene's germline CDR1 is SGHRS and CDR2 YFSETQ. V dropped 1 base and J dropped 0 bases, with 11 bases sitting between them. The CDR3 has 16 residues. The CDR3 loop reads CASSLTTGDSYNEQFF. The CDR3 bases are TGCGCCAGCAGCTTGACCACGGGGGACTCCTACAATGAGCAGTTCTTC.

A few counts support this clonotype. The chain recombines TRBV24-1 with TRBJ1-1, with no clear D. The ends were cut back, 0 bases at V and 5 bases at J, with 9 bases in the middle. In germline, CDR1 is KGHDR, CDR2 SFDVKD. The CDR3 consists of 14 residues. CDR3 DNA: TGTGCCACCAGTGATTTGGATGGCTGGACTGAAGCTTTCTTT. It codes for CATSDLDGWTEAFF.

This clonotype has at least ten counts. This chain connects TRBV29-1 to TRBJ2-2; D not resolved. Germline V CDR1 and CDR2: SQVTM, ANQGSEA. The CDR3 is 13 amino acids. Trimming stripped 5 bases from V and 1 base from J, with 8 bases between. The CDR3 nucleotides read TGCAGCGTTTCAAGCGTGAACACCGGGGAGCTGTTTTTT. Residues: CSVSSVNTGELFF.

CDR3 amino acids: CATSDSGGGDSAYEQYF. The CDR3 nucleotides read TGTGCCACCAGTGATTCCGGAGGGGGGGATAGCGCCTACGAGCAGTACTTC. The chain joins TRBV24-1 to TRBJ2-7; D may be TRBD2 (7 bases). The germline V gene has CDR1 KGHDR and CDR2 SFDVKD. Trimming pared 2 bases from V and 2 bases from J, leaving 18 bases between. The length of the CDR3 is 17 residues.

The chain has TRBV5-6 and TRBJ2-7; possibly TRBD1 for D (6 bases). V was trimmed by 4 bases and J by 1 base, leaving 27 bases between them. CDR3 length equals 19 residues. Germline lookup yields CDR1 SGHDT and CDR2 YYEEEE. This chain's CDR3 is CASSHSSGTWLVGSYEQYF. CDR3 coding DNA: TGTGCCAGCAGCCATAGTTCCGGGACATGGCTAGTGGGATCCTACGAGCAGTACTTC.